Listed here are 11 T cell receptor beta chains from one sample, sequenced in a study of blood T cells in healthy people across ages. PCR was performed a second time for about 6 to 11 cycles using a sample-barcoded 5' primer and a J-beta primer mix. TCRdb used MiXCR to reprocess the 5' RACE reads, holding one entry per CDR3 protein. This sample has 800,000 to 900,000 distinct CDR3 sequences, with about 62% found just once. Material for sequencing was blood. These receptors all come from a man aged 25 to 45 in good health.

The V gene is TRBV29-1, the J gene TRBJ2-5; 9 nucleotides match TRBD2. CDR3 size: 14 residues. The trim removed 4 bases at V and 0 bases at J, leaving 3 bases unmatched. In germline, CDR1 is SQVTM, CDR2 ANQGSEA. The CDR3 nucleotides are TGCAGCGTTGTAAGACTAGCGGACCAAGAGACCCAGTACTTC. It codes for CSVVRLADQETQYF.

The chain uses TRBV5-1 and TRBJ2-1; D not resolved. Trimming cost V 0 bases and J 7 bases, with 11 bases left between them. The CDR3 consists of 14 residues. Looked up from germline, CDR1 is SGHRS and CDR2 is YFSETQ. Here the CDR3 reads CASSLAEAANEQFF. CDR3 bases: TGCGCCAGCAGCTTGGCCGAGGCAGCGAATGAGCAGTTCTTC.

The CDR3 DNA reads as TGTGCCAGCAGCTTAGGCTCGGGACCCCACAATGAGCAGTTCTTC. It translates to CASSLGSGPHNEQFF. The chain carries TRBV7-9 and TRBJ2-1; D tentatively fits TRBD1 or TRBD2 (5 bases each). The CDR3 length is 15 residues. The ends were cut back, 1 base at V and 5 bases at J, with 12 bases in the middle. CDR1 is SEHNR, CDR2 FQNEAQ, per germline (reference sequence).

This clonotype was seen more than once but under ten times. The CDR3, as DNA: TGCAGTGCTAGGGGTGACAGAGTGTATCAGCCCCAGCATTTT. It specifies CSARGDRVYQPQHF. V gene TRBV20-1 combines with J gene TRBJ1-5; D may be TRBD1 (5 bases). V lost 3 bases and J lost 5, with 14 bases in between. This CDR3 region has 14 residues. CDR1 DFQATT and CDR2 SNEGSKA come from the germline V gene (reference sequence).

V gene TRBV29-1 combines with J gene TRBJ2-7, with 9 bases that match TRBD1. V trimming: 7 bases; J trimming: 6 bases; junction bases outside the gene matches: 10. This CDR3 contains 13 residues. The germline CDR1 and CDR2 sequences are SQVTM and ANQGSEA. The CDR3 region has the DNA TGCAGCGCTGAGGGTACAGGGGGCGGCGAGCAGTACTTC. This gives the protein CSAEGTGGGEQYF.

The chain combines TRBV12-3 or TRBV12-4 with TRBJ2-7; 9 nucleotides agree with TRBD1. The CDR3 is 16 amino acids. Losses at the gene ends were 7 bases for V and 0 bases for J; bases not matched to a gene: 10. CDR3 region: CASTPSATGGSYEQYF. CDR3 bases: TGTGCCAGCACTCCCTCTGCGACAGGGGGCTCCTACGAGCAGTACTTC.

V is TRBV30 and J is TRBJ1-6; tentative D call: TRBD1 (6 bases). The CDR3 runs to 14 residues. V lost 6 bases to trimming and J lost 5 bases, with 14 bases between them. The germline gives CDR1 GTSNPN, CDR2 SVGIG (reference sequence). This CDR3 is CACTRGDNNSPLHF. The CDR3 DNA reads TGTGCCTGCACCCGGGGGGACAATAATTCACCCCTCCACTTT.

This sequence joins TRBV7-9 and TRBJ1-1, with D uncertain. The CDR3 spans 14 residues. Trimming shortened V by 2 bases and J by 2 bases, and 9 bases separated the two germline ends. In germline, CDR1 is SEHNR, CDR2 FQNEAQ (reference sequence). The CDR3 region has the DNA TGTGCCAGCAGCTTACAGTCAGTTAACACTGAAGCTTTCTTT. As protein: CASSLQSVNTEAFF.

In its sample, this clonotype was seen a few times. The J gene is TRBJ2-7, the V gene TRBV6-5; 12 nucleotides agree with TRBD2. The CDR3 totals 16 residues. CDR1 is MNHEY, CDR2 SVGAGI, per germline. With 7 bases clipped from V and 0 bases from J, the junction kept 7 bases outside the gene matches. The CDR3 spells CASTHRLAGDSYEQYF. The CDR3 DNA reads TGTGCCAGCACCCACCGACTAGCGGGGGACTCCTACGAGCAGTACTTC.

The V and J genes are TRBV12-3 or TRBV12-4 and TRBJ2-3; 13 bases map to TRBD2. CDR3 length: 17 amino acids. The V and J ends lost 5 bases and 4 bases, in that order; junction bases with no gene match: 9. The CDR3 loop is CASSPGTSGVSPDTQYF. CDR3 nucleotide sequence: TGTGCCAGCAGTCCGGGGACTAGCGGGGTCTCCCCAGATACGCAGTATTTT.

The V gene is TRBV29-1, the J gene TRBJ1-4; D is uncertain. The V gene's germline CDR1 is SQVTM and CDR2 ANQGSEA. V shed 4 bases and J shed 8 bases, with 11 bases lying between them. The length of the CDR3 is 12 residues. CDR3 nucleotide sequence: TGCAGCGTTGTGGCAGGCGCCGAAAAACTGTTTTTT. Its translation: CSVVAGAEKLFF. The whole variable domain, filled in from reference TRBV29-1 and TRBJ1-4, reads SAVISQKPSRDICQRGTSLTIQCQVDSQVTMMFWYRQQPGQSLTLIATANQGSEATYESGFVIDKFPISRPNLTFSTLTVSNMSPEDSSIYLCSVVAGAEKLFFGSGTQLSVL.